This T cell receptor beta chain was sequenced in a study of T cells in Graves' hyperthyroidism and ophthalmopathy. Overall study results and limits: By a 13 V-J model, ophthalmopathy was set apart from stable hyperthyroidism.

Concerning this clonotype: Its antigen remains unknown.

The CDR3 spans 14 residues. Germline assignment: CDR1 DFQATT and CDR2 SNEGSKA (reference sequence). Trimming removed 7 bases at V and 0 bases at J, with 13 bases between. Hyperthyroidism, newly diagnosed and lasting under 2 months, affected patients aged 18 to 65. Amplified TCR beta CDR3 regions came from RNA transcripts. The TCR CDR3 was amplified in a first-round RT-PCR using the HTBI primer set. Each CDR3 protein gets one entry after TCRdb re-called the multiplex PCR reads with MiXCR. The table has 550,000 to 650,000 distinct CDR3 sequences, approximately 15% seen once. The origin of this receptor is a woman in her 30s with Graves' hyperthyroidism that later progressed to Graves' ophthalmopathy. The sequenced material came from blood. V gene TRBV20-1 combines with J gene TRBJ1-5; D remains unclear. The CDR3 spells CSVRKGLSNQPQHF. The CDR3 region has the DNA TGCAGTGTTCGTAAGGGCCTTAGCAATCAGCCCCAGCATTTT.